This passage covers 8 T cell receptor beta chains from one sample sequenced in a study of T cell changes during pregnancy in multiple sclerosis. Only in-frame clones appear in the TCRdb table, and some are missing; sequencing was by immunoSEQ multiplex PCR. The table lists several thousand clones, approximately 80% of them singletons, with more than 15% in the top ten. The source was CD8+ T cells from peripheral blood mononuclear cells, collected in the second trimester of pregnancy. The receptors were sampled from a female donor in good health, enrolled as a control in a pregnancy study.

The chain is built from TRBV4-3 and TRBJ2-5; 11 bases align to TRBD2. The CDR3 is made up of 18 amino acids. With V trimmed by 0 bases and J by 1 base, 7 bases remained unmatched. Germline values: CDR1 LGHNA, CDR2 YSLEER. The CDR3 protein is CASSQDWLAGGLQETQYF. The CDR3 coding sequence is TGCGCCAGCAGCCAAGATTGGCTAGCGGGGGGCCTCCAAGAGACCCAGTACTTC.

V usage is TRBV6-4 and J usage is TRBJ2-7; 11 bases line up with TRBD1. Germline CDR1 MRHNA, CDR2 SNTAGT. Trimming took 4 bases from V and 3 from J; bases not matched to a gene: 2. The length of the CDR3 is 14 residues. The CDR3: CASSGTGGVYEQYF. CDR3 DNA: TGTGCCAGCAGTGGGACAGGGGGCGTCTACGAGCAGTACTTC.

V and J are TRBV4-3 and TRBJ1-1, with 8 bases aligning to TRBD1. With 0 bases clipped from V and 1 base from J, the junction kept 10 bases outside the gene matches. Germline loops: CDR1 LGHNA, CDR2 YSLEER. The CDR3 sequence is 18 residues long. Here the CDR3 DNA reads TGCGCCAGCAGCCAAGATCCGAGGACAGGGTTCGGGAACACTGAAGCTTTCTTT. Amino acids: CASSQDPRTGFGNTEAFF.

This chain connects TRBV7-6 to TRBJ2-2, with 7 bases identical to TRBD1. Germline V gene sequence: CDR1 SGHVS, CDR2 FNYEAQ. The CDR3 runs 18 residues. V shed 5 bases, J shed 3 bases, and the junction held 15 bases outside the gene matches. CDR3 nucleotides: TGTGCCAGCAGCCAAACCGGAGACCGGACAGGCTACACCGGGGAGCTGTTTTTT. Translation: CASSQTGDRTGYTGELFF.

The CDR3 sequence is CASSSRGYEQYF. The CDR3 coding sequence is TGTGCCAGCAGCTCCAGAGGGTACGAGCAGTACTTC. This rearrangement joins TRBV7-8 to TRBJ2-7, with D possibly being TRBD2 (5 bases). This CDR3 is 12 amino acids long. V lost 4 bases and J 4 bases, leaving 8 bases between the germline ends. Germline V lookup: CDR1 SGHVS, CDR2 FQNEAQ. The full variable domain, with the rest looked up from reference TRBV7-8 and TRBJ2-7, is GAGVSQSPRYKVAKRGQDVALRCDPISGHVSLFWYQQALGQGPEFLTYFQNEAQLDKSGLPSDRFFAERPEGSVSTLKIQRTQQEDSAVYLCASSSRGYEQYFGPGTRLTVT.

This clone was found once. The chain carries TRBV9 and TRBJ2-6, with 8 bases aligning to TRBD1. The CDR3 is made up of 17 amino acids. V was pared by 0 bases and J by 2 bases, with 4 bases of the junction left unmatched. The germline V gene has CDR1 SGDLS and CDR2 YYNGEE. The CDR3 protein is CASSVADRAAGANVLTF. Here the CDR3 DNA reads TGTGCCAGCAGCGTAGCGGACAGGGCAGCTGGGGCCAACGTCCTGACTTTC. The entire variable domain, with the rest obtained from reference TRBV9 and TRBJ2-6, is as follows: DSGVTQTPKHLITATGQRVTLRCSPRSGDLSVYWYQQSLDQGLQFLIQYYNGEERAKGNILERFSAQQFPDLHSELNLSSLELGDSALYFCASSVADRAAGANVLTFGAGSRLTVL.

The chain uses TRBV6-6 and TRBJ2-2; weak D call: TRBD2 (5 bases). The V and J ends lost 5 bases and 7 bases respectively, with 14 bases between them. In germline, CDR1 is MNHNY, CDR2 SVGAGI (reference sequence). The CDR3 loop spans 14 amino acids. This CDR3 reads CASSPRAGGGELFF. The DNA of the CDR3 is TGTGCCAGCAGTCCCCGGGCGGGTGGCGGGGAGCTGTTTTTT.

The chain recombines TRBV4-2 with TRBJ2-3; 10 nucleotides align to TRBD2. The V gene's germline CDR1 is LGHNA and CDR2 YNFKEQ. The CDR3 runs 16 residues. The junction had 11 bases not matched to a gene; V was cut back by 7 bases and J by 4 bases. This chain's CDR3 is CASTPALAGGADTQYF. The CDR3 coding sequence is TGTGCCAGCACCCCCGCCTTAGCGGGAGGAGCAGATACGCAGTATTTT.